This TCR beta chain stems from a study of identical twins. General observations from the study: Fewer insertions were carried by abundant cord blood beta clonotypes, but none was seen in memory repertoires. Monozygotic twins shared more out-of-frame TCR alpha than recombination models predicted.

Germline V gene data show CDR1 as MNHEY and CDR2 as SVGEGT. The CDR3 is 15 residues long. V lost 6 bases and J lost 8, with 20 bases in between. This clonotype has a count of ten or more. Its antigen is unidentified. With template switching, a universal primer site was added, and the cDNA carried unique molecular identifiers. MiXCR, run by TCRdb on the 5' RACE reads, gives a single entry per CDR3 protein. The sample shows 690,000 or so distinct CDR3 sequences, approximately 9% of them seen only once. The sample also formed part of further work on yellow fever vaccine responses in identical twins. That publication notes: Twins reportedly mounted vaccine T cell responses that seemed partly convergent, partly personalized.

Sequenced: PBMCs. The V call is TRBV6-2 or TRBV6-3, the J call TRBJ2-1, with D perhaps TRBD2 (5 bases). This TCR came from a woman aged 18-30 years in good health. The CDR3 nucleotides read TGTGCCAGCAGCCCACCCGGGCTAGCCGGCGATGAGCAGTTCTTC. This gives the protein CASSPPGLAGDEQFF.